The 3 T cell receptor beta chains presented below share a single source sample, sequenced in a study of cytomegalovirus exposure and HLA in healthy donors. In the PCR, 60 Vbeta and 13 Jbeta primers were used. Measured with immunoSEQ multiplex PCR; TCRdb has only the in-frame clones, and not every one. The sample holds approximately 150,000 clones, 84% seen once. The material sequenced was PBMCs. The origin of the receptors is a man younger than 40 in good health and CMV-seronegative.

The V call is TRBV7-2, the J call TRBJ2-1, with TRBD2 identical over 7 bases. This CDR3 has 16 amino acids. With 0 bases clipped from V and 3 bases from J, the junction kept 5 bases outside the gene matches. Germline CDR1 and CDR2: SGHTA and FQGNSA. CDR3 protein: CASSLAWSSGYNEQFF. In DNA, the CDR3 is TGTGCCAGCAGCTTAGCGTGGTCTAGCGGCTACAATGAGCAGTTCTTC.

The rearrangement joins TRBV2 to TRBJ1-2; a possible D gene is TRBD1 (6 bases). V lost 6 bases to trimming and J lost 4 bases, with 15 bases between them. Germline values: CDR1 SNHLY, CDR2 FYNNEI. This CDR3 has 14 residues. The CDR3 sequence: CASRGGGGGYGYTF. The DNA for the CDR3 is TGTGCCAGCAGGGGCGGGGGGGGCGGCTATGGCTACACCTTC.

The genes are TRBV7-9 and TRBJ2-1; 8 bases match TRBD2. Trimming took 2 bases from V and 4 from J; bases not matched to a gene: 7. This CDR3 is built from 16 residues. Germline V gene data show CDR1 as SEHNR and CDR2 as FQNEAQ (reference sequence). Here the CDR3 reads CASSLSTGGDYNEQFF. The CDR3 nucleotides are TGTGCCAGCAGCTTAAGTACCGGGGGGGATTACAATGAGCAGTTCTTC.